This T cell receptor (beta chain) was retrieved from a study of T-cell reconstitution after alpha-beta-depleted transplantation in children. During its preparation, the TCRbeta library received unique molecular identifiers. TCRdb itself ran the PCR reads through MiXCR, one entry per CDR3 protein. The repertoire includes about 500,000 distinct CDR3 sequences, less than 35% of them detected once, and approximately 2.3% sits in the top ten. Germline CDR1 is MNHEY and CDR2 is SMNVEV (reference sequence). The CDR3 is made up of 13 amino acids. V lost 3 bases, J lost 5 bases, and 10 bases lay in between. Sequenced material: PBMCs from the stem cell graft donor, taken from the stem cell graft. The chain combines TRBV27 with TRBJ1-1; D unclear. This TCR was sampled from a human donor who donated a stem cell graft to a child with aplastic anemia. The CDR3 region is CASSFMVGTEAFF. The CDR3, as DNA: TGTGCCAGCAGTTTTATGGTGGGGACTGAAGCTTTCTTT.